This T cell receptor (beta chain) was recorded in a study of a mutant IDH1 vaccine in newly diagnosed glioma. The study, taken as a whole, reports: There seemed to be no relation between pseudoprogression and changes in top peripheral T cell clonotypes. Induction of immune responses by the vaccine occurred in more than 85% of patients.

Concerning this clone: Its antigen is not identified.

Time point in this sample: baseline, week 1 (first vaccination visit). Treatment denoted: pre-vaccination baseline after standard-of-care therapy. V gave up 7 bases and J gave up 5 bases; unmatched junction bases: 1. Per germline, CDR1 SGHKS and CDR2 YYEKEE (reference sequence). The CDR3 is 12 amino acids. Profiled with immunoSEQ multiplex PCR; TCRdb holds only in-frame clones, not every one. The table lists some 59,000 clones, 80% to 90% of them singletons, with approximately 20% in the top ten. The chain employs TRBV5-5 and TRBJ1-1; 11 bases match TRBD1. The input for sequencing was PBMCs, taken from a glioma patient treated with radiotherapy, temozolomide or both. This clonotype was obtained from a man aged 18 to 35 with glioma. In nucleotides, the CDR3 is TGTGCCAGCGGGACAGGGGGGACTGAAGCTTTCTTT. Translating gives CASGTGGTEAFF.